The clone carrying this TCR beta chain was picked up a small number of times. Antigen: not known. The sample belongs to a study of T cells after yellow fever vaccination. In the study overall: The SMART-Seq v4 Ultra Low Input method served to prepare the low-cell-number fractions.

Via MiXCR, TCRdb re-called the 5' RACE reads, giving one row per CDR3 protein. The sample yields 300,000 to 400,000 distinct CDR3 sequences, under 15% seen once. General observations from the study: Detected again after the booster were most primary-vaccination clones, at 96% CD4 and 70% to 90% CD8.

Germline V gives CDR1 KGHSH, CDR2 LQKENI. Between the trimmed V and J ends, which lost 2 bases and 6 bases, there was a span of 19 bases. The CDR3 has 16 amino acids. The clonotype comes from a man younger than 30 who received the YFV17D yellow fever vaccine. The rearrangement joins TRBV18 to TRBJ1-2; D is perhaps TRBD1 (5 bases). The source was CD4+ T cells sorted from PBMCs, collected 15 days after the yellow fever booster vaccination. The CDR3 is CASSPGTPTMGDGYTF. The CDR3, as DNA: TGTGCCAGCTCACCAGGGACGCCCACCATGGGGGATGGCTACACCTTC.